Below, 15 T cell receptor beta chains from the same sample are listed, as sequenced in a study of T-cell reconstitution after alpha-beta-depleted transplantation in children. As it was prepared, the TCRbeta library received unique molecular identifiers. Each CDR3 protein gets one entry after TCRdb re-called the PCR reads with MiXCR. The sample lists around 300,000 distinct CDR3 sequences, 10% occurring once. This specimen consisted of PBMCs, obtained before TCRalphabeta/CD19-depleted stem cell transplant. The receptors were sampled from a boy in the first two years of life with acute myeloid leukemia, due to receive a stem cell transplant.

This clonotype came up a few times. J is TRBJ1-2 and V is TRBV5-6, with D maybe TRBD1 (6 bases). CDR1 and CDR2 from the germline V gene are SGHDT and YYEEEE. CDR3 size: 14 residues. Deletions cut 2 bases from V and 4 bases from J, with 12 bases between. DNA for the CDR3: TGTGCCAGCAGCTTTCGGGACATCCTCTATGGCTACACCTTC. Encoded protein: CASSFRDILYGYTF. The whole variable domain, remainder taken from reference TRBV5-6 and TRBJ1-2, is DAGVTQSPTHLIKTRGQQVTLRCSPKSGHDTVSWYQQALGQGPQFIFQYYEEEERQRGNFPDRFSGHQFPNYSSELNVNALLLGDSALYLCASSFRDILYGYTFGSGTRLTVV.

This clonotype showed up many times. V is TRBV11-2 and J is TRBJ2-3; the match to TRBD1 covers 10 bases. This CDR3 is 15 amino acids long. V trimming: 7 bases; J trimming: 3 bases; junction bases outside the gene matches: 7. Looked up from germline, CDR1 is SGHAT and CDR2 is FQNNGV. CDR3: CASNAGQGGTDTQYF. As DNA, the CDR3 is TGTGCCAGCAACGCCGGACAGGGGGGGACAGATACGCAGTATTTT.

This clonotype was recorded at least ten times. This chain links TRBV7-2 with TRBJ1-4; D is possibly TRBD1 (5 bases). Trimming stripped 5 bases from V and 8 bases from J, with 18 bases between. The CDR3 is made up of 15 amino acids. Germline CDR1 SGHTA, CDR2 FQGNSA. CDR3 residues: CASSPNRDPGEKLFF. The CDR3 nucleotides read TGTGCCAGCAGCCCGAACCGGGACCCGGGGGAAAAACTGTTTTTT.

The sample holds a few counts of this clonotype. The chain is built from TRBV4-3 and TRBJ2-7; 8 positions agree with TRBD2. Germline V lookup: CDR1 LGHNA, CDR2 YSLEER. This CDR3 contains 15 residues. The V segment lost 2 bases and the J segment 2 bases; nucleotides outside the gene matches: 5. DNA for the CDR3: TGCGCCAGCAGCCAATCGGGAGGGGCCCCCTACGAGCAGTACTTC. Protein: CASSQSGGAPYEQYF.

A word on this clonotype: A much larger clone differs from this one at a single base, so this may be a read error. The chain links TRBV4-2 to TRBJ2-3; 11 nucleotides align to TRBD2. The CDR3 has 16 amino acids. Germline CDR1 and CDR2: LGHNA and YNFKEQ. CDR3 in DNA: TGTGTCAGCAGCCAAGAACTAGCGGGGGGCACAGATACGCAGTATTTT. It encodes CVSSQELAGGTDTQYF.

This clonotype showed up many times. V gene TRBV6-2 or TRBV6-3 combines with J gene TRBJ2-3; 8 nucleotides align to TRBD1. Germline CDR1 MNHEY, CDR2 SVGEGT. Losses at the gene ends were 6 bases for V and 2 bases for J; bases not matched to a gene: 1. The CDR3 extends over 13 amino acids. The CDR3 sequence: CASRTGATDTQYF. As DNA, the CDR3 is TGTGCCAGCAGGACAGGGGCCACAGATACGCAGTATTTT.

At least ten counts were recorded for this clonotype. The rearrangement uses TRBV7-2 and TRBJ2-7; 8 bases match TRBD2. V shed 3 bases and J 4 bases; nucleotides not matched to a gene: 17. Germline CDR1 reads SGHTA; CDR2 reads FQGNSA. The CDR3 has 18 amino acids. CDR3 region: CASSFSGHGSGSSYEQYF. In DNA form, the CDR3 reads TGTGCCAGCAGCTTTAGCGGGCACGGGAGCGGGAGCTCGTACGAGCAGTACTTC.

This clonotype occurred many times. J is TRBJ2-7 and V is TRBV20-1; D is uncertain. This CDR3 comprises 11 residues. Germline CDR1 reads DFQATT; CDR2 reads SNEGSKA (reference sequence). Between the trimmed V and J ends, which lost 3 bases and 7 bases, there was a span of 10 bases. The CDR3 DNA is TGCAGTGCTAGGATAGGCCCTGAGCAGTACTTC. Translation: CSARIGPEQYF.

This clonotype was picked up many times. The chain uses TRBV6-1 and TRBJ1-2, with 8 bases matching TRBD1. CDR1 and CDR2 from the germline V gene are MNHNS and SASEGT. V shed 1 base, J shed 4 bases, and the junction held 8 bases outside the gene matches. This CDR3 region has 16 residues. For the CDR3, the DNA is TGTGCCAGCAGTGAAGTACCAGGGGGCTGGAGCTATGGCTACACCTTC. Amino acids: CASSEVPGGWSYGYTF.

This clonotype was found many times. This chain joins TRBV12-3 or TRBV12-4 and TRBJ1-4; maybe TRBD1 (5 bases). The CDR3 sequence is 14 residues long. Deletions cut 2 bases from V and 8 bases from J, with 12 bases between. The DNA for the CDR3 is TGTGCCAGCAGTTTAACCGGGACGGGAGAAAAACTGTTTTTT. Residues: CASSLTGTGEKLFF.

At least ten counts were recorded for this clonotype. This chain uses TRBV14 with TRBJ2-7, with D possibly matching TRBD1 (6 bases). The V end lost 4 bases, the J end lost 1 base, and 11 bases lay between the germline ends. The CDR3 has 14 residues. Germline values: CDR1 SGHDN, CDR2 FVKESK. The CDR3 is CASSPLRGSYEQYF. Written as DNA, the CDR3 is TGTGCCAGCAGCCCTTTAAGGGGGTCCTACGAGCAGTACTTC.

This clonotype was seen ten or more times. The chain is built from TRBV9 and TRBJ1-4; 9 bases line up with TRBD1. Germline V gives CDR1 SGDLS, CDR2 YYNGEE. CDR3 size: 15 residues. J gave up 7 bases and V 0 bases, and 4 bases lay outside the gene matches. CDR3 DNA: TGTGCCAGCAGCGTAGCAGGACAGGGGAGTGAAAAACTGTTTTTT. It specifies CASSVAGQGSEKLFF.

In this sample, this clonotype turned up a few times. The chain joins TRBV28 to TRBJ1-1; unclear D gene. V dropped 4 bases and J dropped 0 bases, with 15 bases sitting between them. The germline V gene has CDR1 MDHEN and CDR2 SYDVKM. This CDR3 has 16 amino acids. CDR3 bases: TGTGCCAGCAGTTGGGCGGTAGCAGGCATGAACACTGAAGCTTTCTTT. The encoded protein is CASSWAVAGMNTEAFF.

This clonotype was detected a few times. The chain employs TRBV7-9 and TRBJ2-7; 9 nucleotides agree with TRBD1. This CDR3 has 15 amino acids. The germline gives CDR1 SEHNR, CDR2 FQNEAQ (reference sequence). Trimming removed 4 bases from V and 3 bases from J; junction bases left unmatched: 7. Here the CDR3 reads CASSYRDREGYEQYF. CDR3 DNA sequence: TGTGCCAGCAGCTACCGGGACAGGGAGGGCTACGAGCAGTACTTC.

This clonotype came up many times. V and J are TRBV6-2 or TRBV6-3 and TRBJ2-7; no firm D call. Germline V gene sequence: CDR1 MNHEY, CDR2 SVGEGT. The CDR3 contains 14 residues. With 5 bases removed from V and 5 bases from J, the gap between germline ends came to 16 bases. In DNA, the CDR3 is TGTGCCAGCAGTAGGACCGGAGTTCCAAACGAGCAGTACTTC. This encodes CASSRTGVPNEQYF.